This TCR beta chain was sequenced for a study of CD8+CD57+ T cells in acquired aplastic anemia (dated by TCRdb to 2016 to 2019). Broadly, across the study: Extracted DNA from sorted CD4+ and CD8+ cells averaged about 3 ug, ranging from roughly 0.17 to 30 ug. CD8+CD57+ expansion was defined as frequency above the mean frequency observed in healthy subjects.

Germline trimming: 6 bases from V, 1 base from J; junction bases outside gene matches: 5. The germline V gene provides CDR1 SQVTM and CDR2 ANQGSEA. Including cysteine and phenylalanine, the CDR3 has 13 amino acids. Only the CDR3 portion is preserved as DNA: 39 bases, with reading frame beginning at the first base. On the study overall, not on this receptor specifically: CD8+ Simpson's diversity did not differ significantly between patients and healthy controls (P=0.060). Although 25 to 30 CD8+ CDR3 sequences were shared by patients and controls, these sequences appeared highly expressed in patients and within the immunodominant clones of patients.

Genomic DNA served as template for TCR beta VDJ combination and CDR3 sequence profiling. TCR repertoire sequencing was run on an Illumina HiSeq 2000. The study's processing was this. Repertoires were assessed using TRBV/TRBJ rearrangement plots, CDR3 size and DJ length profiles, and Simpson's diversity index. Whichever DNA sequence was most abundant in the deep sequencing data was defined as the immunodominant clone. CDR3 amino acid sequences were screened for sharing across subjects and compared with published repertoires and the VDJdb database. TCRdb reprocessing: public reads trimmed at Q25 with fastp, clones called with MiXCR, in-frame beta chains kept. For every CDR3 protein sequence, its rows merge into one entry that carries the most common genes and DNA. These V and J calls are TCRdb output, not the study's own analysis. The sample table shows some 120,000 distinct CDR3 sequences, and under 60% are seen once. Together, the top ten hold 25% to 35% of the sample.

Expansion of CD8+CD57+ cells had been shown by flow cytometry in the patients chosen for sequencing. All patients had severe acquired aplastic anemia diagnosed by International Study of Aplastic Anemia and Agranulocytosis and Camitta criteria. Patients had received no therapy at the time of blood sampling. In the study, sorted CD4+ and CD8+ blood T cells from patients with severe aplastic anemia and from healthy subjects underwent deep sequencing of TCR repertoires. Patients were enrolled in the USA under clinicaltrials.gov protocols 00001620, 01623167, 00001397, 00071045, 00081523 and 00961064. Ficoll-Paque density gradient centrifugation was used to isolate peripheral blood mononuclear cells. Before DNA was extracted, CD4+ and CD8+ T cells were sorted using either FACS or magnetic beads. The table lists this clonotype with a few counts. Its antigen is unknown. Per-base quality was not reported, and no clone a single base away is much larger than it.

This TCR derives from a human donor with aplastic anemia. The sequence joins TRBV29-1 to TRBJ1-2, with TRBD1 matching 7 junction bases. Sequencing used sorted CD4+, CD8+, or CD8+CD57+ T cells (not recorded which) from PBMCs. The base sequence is TGCAGCGTCGGGACAGACTTTAACTATGGCTACACCTTC. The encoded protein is CSVGTDFNYGYTF.